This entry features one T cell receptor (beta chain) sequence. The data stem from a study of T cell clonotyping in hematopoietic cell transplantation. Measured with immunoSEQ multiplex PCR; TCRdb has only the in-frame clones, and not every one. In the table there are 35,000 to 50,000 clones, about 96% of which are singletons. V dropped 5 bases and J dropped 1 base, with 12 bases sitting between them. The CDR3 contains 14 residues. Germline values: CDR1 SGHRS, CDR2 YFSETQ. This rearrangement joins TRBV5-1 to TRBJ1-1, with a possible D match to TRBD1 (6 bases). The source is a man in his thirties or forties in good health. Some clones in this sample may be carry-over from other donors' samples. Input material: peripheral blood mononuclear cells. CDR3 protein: CASRPGGGNTEAFF. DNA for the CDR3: TGCGCCAGCAGGCCCGGGGGCGGGAACACTGAAGCTTTCTTT.